The 9 T cell receptor beta chains presented below share a single source sample, sequenced in a study of regulatory T cells in long-lasting Graves disease. Time point of the sample: persistent/refractory GD, antithyroid drugs over 5 years with positive TRAb. With RNA extracted from PBMCs as input, the TCR library was made. Building the TCR beta libraries relied on iRepertoire HTBI primers, and CDR3 regions underwent Arm-PCR. TCRdb ran MiXCR on the multiplex PCR reads and lists one entry per CDR3 protein. The table shows approximately 470,000 distinct CDR3 sequences, with less than 25% occurring only once. Material: peripheral blood mononuclear cells (PBMCs), obtained when the disease was refractory, from a patient treated with antithyroid drugs. The receptors originated from a female donor with Graves disease.

J is TRBJ1-2 and V is TRBV5-1; D might be TRBD1 (6 bases). Looked up from germline, CDR1 is SGHRS and CDR2 is YFSETQ. The CDR3 has 14 amino acids. Trimming removed 3 bases from V and 6 bases from J, with 15 bases in between. CDR3 DNA: TGCGCCAGCAGCTACAATGGGGGGGGCGATGGCTACACCTTC. Its protein product is CASSYNGGGDGYTF.

This chain joins TRBV20-1 and TRBJ2-1; maybe TRBD2 (6 bases). Looked up from germline, CDR1 is DFQATT and CDR2 is SNEGSKA (reference sequence). The length of the CDR3 is 13 residues. The V end was cut by 1 base, the J end by 7 bases, with 11 bases between. In nucleotides, the CDR3 is TGCAGTGCTAGAGGGTCGGGGAGGAATGAGCAGTTCTTC. Protein sequence: CSARGSGRNEQFF.

This clonotype came up many times. The chain has TRBV28 and TRBJ1-5, with D uncertain. CDR1 and CDR2 from the germline V gene are MDHEN and SYDVKM. Trimming left V 1 base short and J 4 bases short, with 11 bases between. CDR3 length: 15 residues. CDR3 bases: TGTGCCAGCAGTTTATCTGGCAGACGGAATCAGCCCCAGCATTTT. This gives the protein CASSLSGRRNQPQHF.

The chain is built from TRBV28 and TRBJ2-1; D gene ambiguous. V lost 3 bases and J lost 6, with 9 bases in between. The germline V gene has CDR1 MDHEN and CDR2 SYDVKM. This CDR3 has 13 residues. CDR3 in amino acids: CASSFRLGNEQFF. CDR3 DNA sequence: TGTGCCAGCAGTTTTAGGTTAGGCAATGAGCAGTTCTTC.

This clonotype was counted only a few times. The gene calls are TRBV4-3 and TRBJ2-7; D remains ambiguous. Trimming stripped 0 bases from V and 6 bases from J, with 18 bases between. Germline loops: CDR1 LGHNA, CDR2 YSLEER. CDR3 length: 16 amino acids. The CDR3 nucleotides read TGCGCCAGCAGCCAAGATATCCGAGGTTGGAATCTCGAGCAGTACTTC. It is translated as CASSQDIRGWNLEQYF.

The table lists this clonotype with a few counts. This chain links TRBV7-9 with TRBJ2-5; D may be TRBD1 or TRBD2 (5 bases each). From germline, CDR1 is SEHNR and CDR2 FQNEAQ (reference sequence). The CDR3 extends over 17 amino acids. V shed 7 bases and J shed 2 bases, with 23 bases lying between them. CDR3 loop: CASTKRTGTLYQETQYF. CDR3 nucleotides: TGTGCCAGCACCAAAAGAACCGGGACCCTCTATCAAGAGACCCAGTACTTC.

In its sample, this clonotype was seen many times. V and J are TRBV28 and TRBJ1-5; 7 nucleotides agree with TRBD1. There are 15 residues in the CDR3. The V gene's germline CDR1 is MDHEN and CDR2 SYDVKM. J lost 5 bases, V lost 4 bases, and 8 bases had no gene match. DNA of the CDR3: TGTGCCAGCAGTTCCCCGGGACAGAGGTATCAGCCCCAGCATTTT. Its translation is CASSSPGQRYQPQHF.

V gene TRBV12-3 or TRBV12-4 combines with J gene TRBJ2-1; a weak D match, TRBD2 (5 bases). V was clipped by 0 bases and J by 5 bases, with 8 bases between them. CDR3 length: 14 residues. This CDR3 is CASSLATKNNEQFF. For the CDR3, the DNA is TGTGCCAGCAGTTTAGCGACTAAGAACAATGAGCAGTTCTTC.

The table lists this clonotype with a few counts. The chain is built from TRBV6-1 and TRBJ2-7; no clear D. Looked up from germline, CDR1 is MNHNS and CDR2 is SASEGT. The ends were cut back, 8 bases at V and 4 bases at J, with 6 bases in the middle. This CDR3 contains 10 residues. CDR3 residues: CASLGYEQYF. As DNA, the CDR3 is TGTGCCAGCTTGGGATACGAGCAGTACTTC.